One and the same sample provided the 11 T cell receptor beta chains below, sequenced in a study of vaccination effects on CD4 cells after COVID-19. Libraries were prepared by immunoSEQ multiplex PCR; TCRdb keeps only in-frame clonotypes and omits some of them. This table holds 15,000 or so clones, around 64% found once. Their cognate antigens are unknown. Expansion with viral peptide pools was applied to antigen-specific CD4+ T cells by the ViraFEST assay prior to sequencing. Culture proceeded for approximately 10 days, and CD4+ T cells were then isolated. Subjects were given two BNT162b2 or mRNA-1273 vaccine doses. Sequenced material: CD4+ T cells from PBMCs cultured with SARS-CoV-2 spike peptides, taken after COVID-19 vaccination. The receptors here all came from a human donor who received a COVID-19 vaccine.

CDR3 nucleotide sequence: TGTGCCAGCAGCTTATACGGGCGTCGGTCTGGAAACACCATATATTTT. Translating gives CASSLYGRRSGNTIYF. The J gene is TRBJ1-3, the V gene TRBV7-9, with unresolved D. Germline V gene sequence: CDR1 SEHNR, CDR2 FQNEAQ (reference sequence). The CDR3 is made up of 16 amino acids. V lost 2 bases and J 1 base, leaving 12 bases between the germline ends.

The chain is built from TRBV5-6 and TRBJ1-4, with a possible D match to TRBD1 (6 bases). Germline values: CDR1 SGHDT, CDR2 YYEEEE. The CDR3 runs 15 residues. With 4 bases removed from V and 1 base from J, the gap between germline ends came to 11 bases. CDR3 protein: CASSPLRGTNEKLFF. CDR3 DNA sequence: TGTGCCAGCAGCCCCCTCAGGGGAACTAATGAAAAACTGTTTTTT.

This clone was observed a few times. V and J are TRBV5-1 and TRBJ2-7; the D is unclear. The CDR3 totals 13 residues. V was pared by 4 bases and J by 1 base, with 9 bases between. The germline V gene has CDR1 SGHRS and CDR2 YFSETQ. This CDR3 is CASSPNPSYEQYF. The CDR3 DNA is TGCGCCAGCAGCCCCAATCCTTCCTACGAGCAGTACTTC.

The chain links TRBV24-1 to TRBJ1-5, with a weak D call TRBD1 (6 bases). Trimming pared 9 bases from V and 0 bases from J, leaving 23 bases between. Germline V gene sequence: CDR1 KGHDR, CDR2 SFDVKD. This CDR3 comprises 18 residues. The CDR3 loop reads CATLGRQAPPYSNQPQHF. The CDR3 nucleotides are TGTGCCACCTTAGGGAGACAGGCGCCGCCTTATAGCAATCAGCCCCAGCATTTT.

The chain combines TRBV6-5 with TRBJ1-6; no reliable D call. This CDR3 spans 14 amino acids. Germline CDR1 is MNHEY and CDR2 is SVGAGI. Trimming left V 6 bases short and J 4 bases short, with 10 bases between. Written as DNA, the CDR3 is TGTGCCAGCAGCCGTAGGGAGTATAATTCACCCCTCCACTTT. Amino acid sequence: CASSRREYNSPLHF.

The chain is built from TRBV5-5 and TRBJ2-3; D remains ambiguous. V lost 1 base, J lost 6 bases, and 12 bases lay in between. This CDR3 contains 14 residues. CDR1 is SGHKS, CDR2 YYEKEE, per germline (reference sequence). The CDR3 DNA sequence: TGTGCCAGCAGCTTGAGACCACGCGTGGATACGCAGTATTTT. Translated: CASSLRPRVDTQYF.

The table lists this clone with a few counts. The chain uses TRBV24-1 and TRBJ2-3, with D possibly being TRBD1 or TRBD2 (5 bases each). Trimming stripped 1 base from V and 6 bases from J, with 10 bases between. Germline V gene data show CDR1 as KGHDR and CDR2 as SFDVKD. This CDR3 contains 14 residues. Here the CDR3 reads CATSDLAREDTQYF. The CDR3, as DNA: TGTGCCACCAGTGATTTAGCCAGGGAGGATACGCAGTATTTT.

The sample holds one count of this clone. The rearrangement links TRBV2 to TRBJ2-6; TRBD1 matches at 8 bases. This CDR3 is 14 amino acids long. The V and J ends lost 6 bases and 4 bases, in that order; junction bases with no gene match: 2. Germline V gene data show CDR1 as SNHLY and CDR2 as FYNNEI. The CDR3 is CASRQGVGANVLTF. In DNA, the CDR3 is TGTGCCAGCAGACAGGGGGTCGGGGCCAACGTCCTGACTTTC.

Concerning this clone: Relative to the germline gene, one junction end is altered; a read error may explain this. The same CDR3 arises from other DNA sequences in this sample as well. The chain is built from TRBV5-4 and TRBJ1-2; TRBD1 aligns across 8 bases. Germline V CDR1 and CDR2: SGHNT, YYREEE (reference sequence). This CDR3 spans 14 amino acids. The chain's CDR3 is CASSKTGAGYGYTF. CDR3 nucleotide sequence: TGTGCCAGCAGCAAGACAGGGGCGGGCTATGGTTACACCTTC.

The J gene is TRBJ1-5, the V gene TRBV28, with a weak D call TRBD1 (5 bases). Trimming shortened V by 1 base and J by 3 bases, and 10 bases separated the two germline ends. The CDR3 sequence is 15 residues long. CDR1 MDHEN and CDR2 SYDVKM come from the germline V gene. CDR3 in DNA: TGTGCCAGCAGTTTATTGGCCAGGGTCAATCAGCCCCAGCATTTT. Translating it yields CASSLLARVNQPQHF.

The chain is built from TRBV5-6 and TRBJ1-2; D gene ambiguous. The CDR3 spans 14 residues. V lost 3 bases and J lost 2, with 11 bases in between. CDR1 SGHDT and CDR2 YYEEEE come from the germline V gene. CDR3 DNA sequence: TGTGCCAGCAGCTCCCGGGGTAGAAACTATGGCTACACCTTC. Residues: CASSSRGRNYGYTF.